This T cell receptor beta chain was found in a study of cytomegalovirus exposure and HLA in healthy donors. Findings of the study overall: In a later analysis, DRB1 alleles had the most associated TCRs; HLA-C alleles the fewest.

13 Jbeta primers and 60 Vbeta primers were used for the PCR. Profiling relied on immunoSEQ multiplex PCR, and the TCRdb table lists in-frame clones only, not all of them. This table holds 190,000 or so clones, about 76% found once. Germline V gene data show CDR1 as SGHTA and CDR2 as FQGTGA. With 6 bases removed from V and 5 bases from J, the gap between germline ends came to 8 bases. This CDR3 spans 13 amino acids. With respect to this clone: Its target is unknown.

Sequenced input: PBMCs. The chain is built from TRBV7-3 and TRBJ1-6, with D unclear. The source is a male donor in good health and CMV-seropositive. The CDR3 bases are TGTGCCAGCAGGCAGGCTAATAATTCACCCCTCCACTTT. This gives the protein CASRQANNSPLHF.